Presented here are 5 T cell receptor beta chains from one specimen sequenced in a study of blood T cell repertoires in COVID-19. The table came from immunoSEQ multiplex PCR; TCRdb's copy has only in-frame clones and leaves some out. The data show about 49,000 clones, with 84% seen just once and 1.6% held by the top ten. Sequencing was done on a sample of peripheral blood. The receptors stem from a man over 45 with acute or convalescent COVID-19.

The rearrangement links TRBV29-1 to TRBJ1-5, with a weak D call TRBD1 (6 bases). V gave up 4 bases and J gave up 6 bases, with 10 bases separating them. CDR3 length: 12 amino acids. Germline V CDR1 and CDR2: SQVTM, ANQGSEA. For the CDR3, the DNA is TGCAGCGTTGGGACAGCGAGTCAGCCCCAGCATTTT. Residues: CSVGTASQPQHF. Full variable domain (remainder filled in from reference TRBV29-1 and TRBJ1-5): SAVISQKPSRDICQRGTSLTIQCQVDSQVTMMFWYRQQPGQSLTLIATANQGSEATYESGFVIDKFPISRPNLTFSTLTVSNMSPEDSSIYLCSVGTASQPQHFGDGTRLSIL.

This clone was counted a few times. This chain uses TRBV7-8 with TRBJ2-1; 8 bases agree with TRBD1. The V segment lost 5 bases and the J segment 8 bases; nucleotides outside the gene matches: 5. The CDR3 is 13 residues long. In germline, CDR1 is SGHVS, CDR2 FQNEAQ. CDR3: CASSPGTGYEQFF. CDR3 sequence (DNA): TGTGCCAGCAGCCCCGGGACAGGCTATGAGCAGTTCTTC.

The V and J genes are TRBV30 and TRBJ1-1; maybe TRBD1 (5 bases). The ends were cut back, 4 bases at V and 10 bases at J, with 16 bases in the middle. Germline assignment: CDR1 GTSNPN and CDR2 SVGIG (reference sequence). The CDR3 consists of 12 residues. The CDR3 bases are TGTGCCTGGACCTTACGTGGGGGAGGAGCTTTCTTT. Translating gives CAWTLRGGGAFF. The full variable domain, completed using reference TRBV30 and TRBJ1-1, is SQTIHQWPATLVQPVGSPLSLECTVEGTSNPNLYWYRQAAGRGLQLLFYSVGIGQISSEVPQNLSASRPQDRQFILSSKKLLLSDSGFYLCAWTLRGGGAFFGQGTRLTVV.

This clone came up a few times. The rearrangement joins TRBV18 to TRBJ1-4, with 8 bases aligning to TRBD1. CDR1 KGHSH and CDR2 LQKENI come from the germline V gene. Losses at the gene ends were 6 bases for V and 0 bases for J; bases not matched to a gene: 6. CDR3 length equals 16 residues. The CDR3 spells CASSRSQGATNEKLFF. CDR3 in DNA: TGTGCCAGCTCTCGCTCACAGGGGGCAACTAATGAAAAACTGTTTTTT.

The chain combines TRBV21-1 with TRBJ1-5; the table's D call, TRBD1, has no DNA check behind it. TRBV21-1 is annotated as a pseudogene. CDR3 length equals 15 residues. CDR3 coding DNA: TGTGCCAGCAAAGAGGGGGCAACGAGCAATCAGCCCCAGCATTTT. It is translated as CASKEGATSNQPQHF.